This T cell receptor beta chain was recorded in a study of T-cell reconstitution after alpha-beta-depleted transplantation in children. Many counts were recorded for this clonotype. The V gene lost 2 bases and the J gene lost 3 bases, with 18 bases spanning the gap. The germline CDR1 and CDR2 sequences are SGDLS and YYNGEE. The CDR3 sequence is 16 residues long. During its preparation, the TCRbeta library received unique molecular identifiers. TCRdb fed the PCR reads into MiXCR, producing one record per CDR3 protein. The table records a few hundred thousand distinct CDR3 sequences, approximately 13% of them present only once.

The V call is TRBV9, the J call TRBJ2-7; D perhaps matches TRBD2 (5 bases). This clonotype was obtained from a male patient younger than 18 who had a stem cell transplant for acute myeloid leukemia, so the T cells may come from the graft donor. The sample in question was PBMCs, mostly from graft donor cells, obtained 360 days after TCRalphabeta/CD19-depleted stem cell transplant. The CDR3 nucleotides are TGTGCCAGCAGCGTCGGGGAACAGCTCCTTTACTACGAGCAGTACTTC. Encoded protein: CASSVGEQLLYYEQYF.